Shown below are 25 T cell receptor beta chains from a single sample sequenced in a study of control samples from healthy donors and cancer patients (dated by TCRdb to between 2020 and 2021). Library preparation used the immunoSEQ multiplex PCR assay. Drawn from immuneACCESS, this table holds only the in-frame rearrangements with V and J called that TCRdb kept. Clones are partly lost; checked studies trace under half to an unresolved V gene and leave the rest unexplained. The table for this sample lists about 210,000 clones. Of the sample, roughly 2.2% is held by the ten largest clones. Sequenced input: blood. The receptor set was obtained from a woman aged 30 to 39 in good health.

The chain couples TRBV29-1 to TRBJ1-2, with D maybe TRBD1 (5 bases). The CDR3 totals 12 residues. Trimming left V 4 bases short and J 4 bases short, with 10 bases between. In germline, CDR1 is SQVTM, CDR2 ANQGSEA. In DNA form, the CDR3 reads TGCAGCGTTGTGTCAGGGCCCTATGGCTACACCTTC. Translated: CSVVSGPYGYTF.

The V and J genes are TRBV6-4 and TRBJ1-5, with D perhaps TRBD1 (6 bases). Germline values: CDR1 MRHNA, CDR2 SNTAGT. CDR3 length equals 15 residues. Trimming left V 1 base short and J 7 bases short, with 14 bases between. CDR3 amino acids: CASSDLRGAGQPQHF. CDR3 bases: TGTGCCAGCAGTGACTTGAGGGGGGCCGGACAGCCCCAGCATTTT.

The chain recombines TRBV6-5 with TRBJ1-6, with TRBD1 as a possible D gene (5 bases). CDR1 and CDR2 from the germline V gene are MNHEY and SVGAGI. Trimming stripped 2 bases from V and 7 bases from J, with 12 bases between. The CDR3 length is 15 residues. CDR3 protein: CASSYLSRANSPLHF. The CDR3 coding sequence is TGTGCCAGCAGTTACCTGTCCAGGGCGAATTCACCCCTCCACTTT.

The rearrangement joins TRBV29-1 to TRBJ2-7; 9 bases agree with TRBD1. This CDR3 region has 14 residues. Germline assignment: CDR1 SQVTM and CDR2 ANQGSEA. The V gene end was trimmed by 1 base and the J gene end by 2 bases; junction bases not matched to a gene: 3. The CDR3 DNA follows: TGCAGCGTTGAAGGAGGGACAGGGACCTACGAGCAGTACTTC. Translated, it gives CSVEGGTGTYEQYF.

This sequence joins TRBV28 and TRBJ1-1, with TRBD1 as a possible D gene (5 bases). This CDR3 has 16 residues. V was trimmed by 9 bases and J by 0 bases, leaving 20 bases between them. Per the germline V gene, CDR1 is MDHEN and CDR2 is SYDVKM. The CDR3 here is CASDLGRGRMNTEAFF. Here the CDR3 DNA reads TGTGCCAGTGACCTAGGTCGGGGACGGATGAACACTGAAGCTTTCTTT.

In regard to this clone: Compared with germline, one end of the junction differs, possibly owing to a read error. In DNA form, the CDR3 reads TGTGCCAGCAGCCTAGCGGAACAGCCTTCATCCTATGGCTACACCTTC. Translation gives CASSLAEQPSSYGYTF. The chain couples TRBV7-2 to TRBJ1-2, with D unclear. CDR1 and CDR2 (germline): SGHTA, FQGNSA. This CDR3 contains 16 residues. The whole variable domain, remainder taken from reference TRBV7-2 and TRBJ1-2, is GAGVSQSPSNKVTEKGKDVELRCDPISGHTALYWYRQSLGQGLEFLIYFQGNSAPDKSGLPSDRFSAERTGGSVSTLTIQRTQQEDSAVYLCASSLAEQPSSYGYTFGSGTRLTVV.

The rearrangement links TRBV19 to TRBJ2-6, with D possibly TRBD1 on 6 matching bases. This CDR3 is built from 15 residues. Germline loops: CDR1 LNHDA, CDR2 SQIVND (reference sequence). Between the trimmed V and J ends, which lost 7 bases and 4 bases, there was a span of 14 bases. The CDR3 DNA reads as TGTGCCAGTATCGGACAGATGACCGGGGCCAACGTCCTGACTTTC. Its translation is CASIGQMTGANVLTF.

The chain has TRBV28 and TRBJ1-1; D gene uncertain. The germline gives CDR1 MDHEN, CDR2 SYDVKM. The length of the CDR3 is 16 residues. With 3 bases removed from V and 0 bases from J, the gap between germline ends came to 14 bases. The CDR3: CASSLPVRSLNTEAFF. The CDR3 coding sequence is TGTGCCAGCAGTTTGCCGGTCAGAAGCTTGAACACTGAAGCTTTCTTT. Together with reference TRBV28 and TRBJ1-1, the CDR3 gives the full variable domain: DVKVTQSSRYLVKRTGEKVFLECVQDMDHENMFWYRQDPGLGLRLIYFSYDVKMKEKGDIPEGYSVSREKKERFSLILESASTNQTSMYLCASSLPVRSLNTEAFFGQGTRLTVV.

This sequence joins TRBV5-1 and TRBJ1-2; unclear D gene. CDR1 and CDR2 from the germline V gene are SGHRS and YFSETQ. The germline V and J ends were trimmed by 9 bases and 3 bases, with 12 bases remaining between them. This CDR3 is built from 12 residues. The CDR3 DNA reads TGCGCCACCTCGCGGAGCGACTATGGCTACACCTTC. Amino acids: CATSRSDYGYTF. The variable domain in full, with the rest retrieved from reference TRBV5-1 and TRBJ1-2, is KAGVTQTPRYLIKTRGQQVTLSCSPISGHRSVSWYQQTPGQGLQFLFEYFSETQRNKGNFPGRFSGRQFSNSRSEMNVSTLELGDSALYLCATSRSDYGYTFGSGTRLTVV.

The chain is built from TRBV6-5 and TRBJ1-1, with D unclear. CDR3 size: 14 residues. Germline lookup yields CDR1 MNHEY and CDR2 SVGAGI. Between the trimmed V and J ends, which lost 2 bases and 1 base, there was a span of 8 bases. CDR3 region: CASSYRQSNTEAFF. The CDR3 DNA follows: TGTGCCAGCAGTTACAGGCAATCGAACACTGAAGCTTTCTTT.

The V and J genes are TRBV24-1 and TRBJ1-2; the D gene is possibly TRBD1 (6 bases). This CDR3 is 16 amino acids long. Germline V lookup: CDR1 KGHDR, CDR2 SFDVKD. V dropped 3 bases and J dropped 4 bases, with 17 bases sitting between them. CDR3: CATSDGPTGASYGYTF. DNA of the CDR3: TGTGCCACCAGTGATGGGCCTACGGGGGCGTCCTATGGCTACACCTTC.

The chain carries TRBV7-3 and TRBJ2-3; 8 nucleotides agree with TRBD2. This CDR3 spans 16 amino acids. Germline CDR1 SGHTA, CDR2 FQGTGA. Trimming at V came to 2 bases and at J to 6 bases, leaving 10 bases not matched to a gene. In nucleotides, the CDR3 is TGTGCCAGCAGCTTAGAGGGAGCGGGGGAGCCTGATACGCAGTATTTT. Translated: CASSLEGAGEPDTQYF.

This chain connects TRBV5-6 to TRBJ1-2, with D maybe TRBD1 (5 bases). V was shortened by 0 bases and J by 0 bases, with 9 bases between the two germline ends. The CDR3 extends over 15 amino acids. Per the germline V gene, CDR1 is SGHDT and CDR2 is YYEEEE. The CDR3 DNA is TGTGCCAGCAGCTTGGGGGGCGAAGCTAACTATGGCTACACCTTC. As protein: CASSLGGEANYGYTF.

The genes are TRBV28 and TRBJ1-2; a possible D gene is TRBD1 (5 bases). Per the germline V gene, CDR1 is MDHEN and CDR2 is SYDVKM. CDR3 length: 14 residues. The V end lost 3 bases, the J end lost 5 bases, and 13 bases lay between the germline ends. The DNA of the CDR3 is TGTGCCAGCAGTTTGGGGACCGAATTTTATGGCTACACCTTC. It specifies CASSLGTEFYGYTF.

This sequence joins TRBV28 and TRBJ2-7; maybe TRBD1 (5 bases). The CDR3 totals 12 residues. Germline V gene sequence: CDR1 MDHEN, CDR2 SYDVKM. V shed 6 bases and J shed 5 bases, with 11 bases lying between them. The CDR3 bases are TGTGCCAGCAGCCCCGACAGCCACGAGCAGTACTTC. It is translated as CASSPDSHEQYF.

The chain carries TRBV4-1 and TRBJ1-5, with 7 bases aligning to TRBD1. Germline V gene data show CDR1 as MGHRA and CDR2 as YSYEKL. Trimming removed 1 base from V and 6 bases from J; junction bases left unmatched: 6. This CDR3 spans 15 amino acids. This CDR3 reads CASSQVRGGGQPQHF. The CDR3 coding sequence is TGCGCCAGCAGCCAAGTAAGAGGGGGCGGTCAGCCCCAGCATTTT.

The chain recombines TRBV3-1 (or the pseudogene TRBV3-2) with TRBJ1-2, with 7 bases aligning to TRBD1. With V trimmed by 2 bases and J by 4 bases, 7 bases remained unmatched. Per germline, CDR1 LGHDT and CDR2 YNNKEL (reference sequence). There are 15 residues in the CDR3. CDR3 bases: TGTGCCAGCAGCCAACTGACAGGGATTTTCTATGGCTACACCTTC. Amino acid sequence: CASSQLTGIFYGYTF.

This chain uses TRBV10-3 with TRBJ1-1; D may be TRBD1 (5 bases). Trimming removed 10 bases at V and 1 base at J, with 10 bases between. The CDR3 has 12 amino acids. Germline V lookup: CDR1 ENHRY, CDR2 SYGVKD. CDR3 DNA: TGTGCCACGGGGGGTGAGAACACTGAAGCTTTCTTT. Amino acids: CATGGENTEAFF.

V gene TRBV7-9 combines with J gene TRBJ1-5; D is ambiguous. CDR1 is SEHNR and CDR2 is FQNEAQ in the germline V gene (reference sequence). CDR3 size: 14 residues. The V end lost 2 bases, the J end lost 6 bases, and 11 bases lay between the germline ends. CDR3 sequence reads: CASSLSIGGQPQHF. The DNA for the CDR3 is TGTGCCAGCAGCTTATCGATAGGCGGTCAGCCCCAGCATTTT.

The rearrangement joins TRBV11-3 to TRBJ1-1; a weak D match, TRBD1 (5 bases). V was pared by 8 bases and J by 4 bases, with 14 bases between. The CDR3 totals 13 residues. Germline V gene sequence: CDR1 SGHNT, CDR2 YENEEA. Here the CDR3 DNA reads TGTGCCAGCGGCCCGGGGGTTCGCACTGAAGCTTTCTTT. As protein: CASGPGVRTEAFF.

The CDR3 is CASSVDGAPKNTEAFF. The CDR3 DNA is TGTGCCAGCAGCGTAGACGGGGCTCCAAAGAACACTGAAGCTTTCTTT. The genes are TRBV9 and TRBJ1-1; D is perhaps TRBD1 (5 bases). The CDR3 spans 16 residues. Deletions cut 0 bases from V and 1 base from J, with 13 bases between. Germline V CDR1 and CDR2: SGDLS, YYNGEE.

The gene calls are TRBV27 and TRBJ2-2; D gene uncertain. Trimming took off 4 bases at V and 1 base at J, with 16 bases between the two ends. Looked up from germline, CDR1 is MNHEY and CDR2 is SMNVEV (reference sequence). The CDR3 has 17 residues. CDR3 coding DNA: TGTGCCAGCAGTTCTTTGGTTACGAGAGTGAACACCGGGGAGCTGTTTTTT. Amino acids: CASSSLVTRVNTGELFF.

The chain is built from TRBV4-2 and TRBJ2-7, with D tentatively TRBD2 (5 bases). With 1 base removed from V and 4 bases from J, the gap between germline ends came to 14 bases. Germline CDR1 reads LGHNA; CDR2 reads YNFKEQ. The CDR3 is made up of 15 amino acids. CDR3 residues: CASSQAPEGGYEQYF. The CDR3 bases are TGTGCCAGCAGCCAAGCCCCAGAGGGCGGGTACGAGCAGTACTTC.

The V call is TRBV5-6, the J call TRBJ2-7, with D perhaps being TRBD1 or TRBD2 (5 bases each). The CDR3 sequence is 15 residues long. V was shortened by 5 bases and J by 0 bases, with 15 bases between the two germline ends. Germline V gene data show CDR1 as SGHDT and CDR2 as YYEEEE. Here the CDR3 reads CASRPEGHLSYEQYF. The CDR3 region has the DNA TGTGCCAGCAGGCCTGAGGGGCACCTCTCCTACGAGCAGTACTTC.

The chain combines TRBV19 with TRBJ1-4; 10 positions match TRBD1. In germline, CDR1 is LNHDA, CDR2 SQIVND (reference sequence). V lost 7 bases and J lost 7; bases outside the gene matches: 9. The CDR3 runs 15 residues. The CDR3 spells CASTKTGGGSEKLFF. The CDR3 DNA reads as TGTGCCAGTACCAAGACAGGGGGCGGTAGTGAAAAACTGTTTTTT.